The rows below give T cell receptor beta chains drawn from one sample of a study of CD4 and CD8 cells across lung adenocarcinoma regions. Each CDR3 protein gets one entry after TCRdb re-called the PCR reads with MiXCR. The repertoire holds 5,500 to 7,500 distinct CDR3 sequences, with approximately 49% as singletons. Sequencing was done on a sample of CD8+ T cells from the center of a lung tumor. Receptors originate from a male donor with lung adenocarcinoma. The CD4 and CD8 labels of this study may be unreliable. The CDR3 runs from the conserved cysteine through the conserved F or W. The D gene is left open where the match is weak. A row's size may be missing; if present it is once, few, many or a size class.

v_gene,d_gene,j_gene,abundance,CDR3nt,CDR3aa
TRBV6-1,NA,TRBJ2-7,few,TGTGCCAGCAGTGGGGCAGGGGTATACGAGCAGTACTTC,CASSGAGVYEQYF
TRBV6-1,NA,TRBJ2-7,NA,TGTGCCAGCGGTGAGGGGCAGGAAAGCAAAAACACGCAGTACTTC,CASGEGQESKNTQYF
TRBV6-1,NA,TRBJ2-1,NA,TGTGCCAGCAGTGAAATGGTAGGTGGGTTCTACGAGCAGTTCTTC,CASSEMVGGFYEQFF
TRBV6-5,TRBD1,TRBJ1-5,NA,TGTGCCAGCAGTTCCGGACAGGGGGCTCCGATTAGCAATCAGCCCCAGCATTTT,CASSSGQGAPISNQPQHF
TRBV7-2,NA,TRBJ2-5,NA,TGTGCCAGCAGCCCACAAGAGACCCAGTACTTC,CASSPQETQYF
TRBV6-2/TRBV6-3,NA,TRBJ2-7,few,TGTGCCAGCGGCCCGATATCGGACACCTCCTACGAGCAGTACTTC,CASGPISDTSYEQYF
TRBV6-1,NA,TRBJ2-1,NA,TGTGCCAGCAGTGCGGGACTCAATCACAATGAGCAGTTCTTC,CASSAGLNHNEQFF
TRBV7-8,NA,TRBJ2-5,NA,TGTGCCAGCAGCTTATTCGGTTGGGGGGACCAAGAGACCCAGTACTTC,CASSLFGWGDQETQYF
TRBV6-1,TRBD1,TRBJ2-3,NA,TGTCCCAGCAGCCCGGGCGTGAGCACAGGGGCGCAGTTTTTT,CPSSPGVSTGAQFF
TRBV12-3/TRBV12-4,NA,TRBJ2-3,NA,TGTGCCACCCAGGGTGACGCAGATACGCAGTATTTT,CATQGDADTQYF
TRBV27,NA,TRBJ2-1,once,TGTGCCAGCAGTTCGATCCTAGCAGCAAATGAGCAGTTCTTC,CASSSILAANEQFF
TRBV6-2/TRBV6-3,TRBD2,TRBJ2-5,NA,TGTGCCAGCAGCTCGGGGGGGCGCCTCCCAGAGACCCAGTACTTT,CASSSGGRLPETQYF
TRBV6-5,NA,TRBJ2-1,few,TGTGCCAGCAGTTACTCGACCGGGAAGGGCTACAATGAGCAGTTCTTC,CASSYSTGKGYNEQFF
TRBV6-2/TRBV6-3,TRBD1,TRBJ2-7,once,TGTGCCAGCAGCATACCGGGACAGGGGGCTGACGAGCAGTACTTC,CASSIPGQGADEQYF
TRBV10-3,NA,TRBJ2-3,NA,TGTGCCGGGGGGCTCGGGGGCCTCCTCCCAGATACGCAGTATTTC,CAGGLGGLLPDTQYF
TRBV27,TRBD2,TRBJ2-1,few,TGTGCCAGCAGGACTAGCGGGAGTCTTGAGCAGTTCTTC,CASRTSGSLEQFF
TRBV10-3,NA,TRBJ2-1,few,TGTGCCATCAGTAGCGGAAGCTCCTACAATGAGCAGTTCTTC,CAISSGSSYNEQFF
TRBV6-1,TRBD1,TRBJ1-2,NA,TGTGCCAGCAGACCGGACAGGGACTATGGCTACACCTTC,CASRPDRDYGYTF
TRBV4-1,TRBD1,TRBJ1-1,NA,TGCGCCAGCAGCCAACCGACAGGGGGCGGAAAGAACACTGAAGCTTTCTTT,CASSQPTGGGKNTEAFF
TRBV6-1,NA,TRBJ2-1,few,TGTGCCAGCATGACCCCATGGGGTAGCGGTCCCTACAATGAGCAGTTCTTC,CASMTPWGSGPYNEQFF
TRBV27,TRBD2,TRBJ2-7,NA,TGTGCCAGCAGGACTAGCGGAGCTGTCGAGCAGTACTTC,CASRTSGAVEQYF
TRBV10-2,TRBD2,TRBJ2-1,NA,TGCGCCAGCAGTGCCAGCGGGAGTGAGTTTGCGCAGTATTTC,CASSASGSEFAQYF
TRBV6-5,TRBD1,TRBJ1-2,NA,TGTGCCAGCAGTTACTCGTACCGGACAGGGAACTATGGCTACACCTTC,CASSYSYRTGNYGYTF
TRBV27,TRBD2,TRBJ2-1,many,TGTGCCAGCAGTCCCCTCGGTAGCGGGAGGGCCAATGAGCAGTTCTTC,CASSPLGSGRANEQFF
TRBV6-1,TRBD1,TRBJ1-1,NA,TGTGCCAGCAAGGGACAGGGTTCCACTGAAGCTTTCTTT,CASKGQGSTEAFF
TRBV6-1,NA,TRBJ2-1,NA,TGTGCCAGCGGCACTAATGCTGTGACCTACGATAAGCAGTTTTTC,CASGTNAVTYDKQFF
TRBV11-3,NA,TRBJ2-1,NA,TGTGCCAGCAGCCAAATTTGGGTGGGGCTCGATGAGCAGTTCTTC,CASSQIWVGLDEQFF
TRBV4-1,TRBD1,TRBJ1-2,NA,TGCGCCAGCAGCCAAGCGGGACAGTCCTATGGCTACACCTTC,CASSQAGQSYGYTF
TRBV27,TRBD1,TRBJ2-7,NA,TGTGCCAGCAGTTTTGGGCCGGGACAGGGTGACGAGCAGTACTTC,CASSFGPGQGDEQYF
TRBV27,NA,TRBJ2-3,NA,TGTGCCAGCAGTTTTGGAGGGACGAGCACAGAGGAGCAGTATTTT,CASSFGGTSTEEQYF
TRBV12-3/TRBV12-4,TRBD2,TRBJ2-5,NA,TGTGCCAGCAATTGGGGCGGGGGGGGGACCCAGTACTTC,CASNWGGGGTQYF